The sequence of this TCR beta chain was determined in a study of T cells and Merkel cell carcinoma outcomes. TCRdb's copy holds only in-frame clones and misses some; the assay was immunoSEQ multiplex PCR. The table lists about 2,000 clones, over 90% of them singletons. This clone was seen just once. The target antigen is unknown. Points from the study as a whole: Merkel cell carcinoma outcomes were reportedly predicted by repertoire and T-cell density.

Germline-derived CDR1 and CDR2 are SGHDN and FVKESK. Trimming took 0 bases from V and 5 from J, leaving 11 bases between them. This CDR3 contains 14 residues. The receptor was derived from a human donor with Merkel cell carcinoma. Sample: tumor tissue from Merkel cell carcinoma. V usage is TRBV14 and J usage is TRBJ2-7, with a weak D call TRBD2 (5 bases). The CDR3 DNA reads as TGTGCCAGCAGCCAAGATCTCTCGGGAAACGAGCAGTACTTC. This translates into CASSQDLSGNEQYF. The whole variable domain, remainder taken from reference TRBV14 and TRBJ2-7, is EAGVTQFPSHSVIEKGQTVTLRCDPISGHDNLYWYRRVMGKEIKFLLHFVKESKQDESGMPNNRFLAERTGGTYSTLKVQPAELEDSGVYFCASSQDLSGNEQYFGPGTRLTVT.